These 14 T cell receptor beta chains originate from one sample sequenced in a study of T cell responses to AZD1222 COVID-19 vaccine. Sequencing was performed with immunoSEQ multiplex PCR; in TCRdb, only in-frame clones are kept and a portion is missing. Of some 150,000 clones listed, more than 70% were seen once; the top ten hold roughly 15%. The material was peripheral blood, obtained on day 0 of AZD1222 vaccination. The receptor set was obtained from an adult in good health.

The J gene is TRBJ1-2, the V gene TRBV6-2 or TRBV6-3; possibly TRBD1 for D (6 bases). The CDR3 extends over 17 amino acids. The V gene lost 4 bases and the J gene lost 3 bases, with 21 bases spanning the gap. Germline V gene data show CDR1 as MNHEY and CDR2 as SVGEGT. CDR3: CASSSLTRDMGHYGYTF. In DNA form, the CDR3 reads TGTGCCAGCAGTTCCCTAACCCGGGACATGGGACACTATGGCTACACCTTC.

A few counts support this clone. The rearrangement uses TRBV7-2 and TRBJ2-6, with a weak D call TRBD1 (6 bases). The CDR3 extends over 15 amino acids. In germline, CDR1 is SGHTA, CDR2 FQGNSA. Trimming left V 5 bases short and J 4 bases short, with 12 bases between. The CDR3 loop reads CASSVTGLGANVLTF. CDR3 coding DNA: TGTGCCAGCAGCGTAACAGGGCTCGGGGCCAACGTCCTGACTTTC.

The chain uses TRBV9 and TRBJ2-5; 9 nucleotides agree with TRBD2. V lost 6 bases and J lost 2; bases outside the gene matches: 5. Germline loops: CDR1 SGDLS, CDR2 YYNGEE. This CDR3 region has 14 residues. The CDR3 region has the DNA TGTGCCAGCACGCCTAGCGGGACACAAGAGACCCAGTACTTC. The encoded protein is CASTPSGTQETQYF.

This clone showed up just a few times. This chain connects TRBV28 to TRBJ2-1; D tentatively fits TRBD1 or TRBD2 (6 bases each). There are 15 residues in the CDR3. Trimming cost V 3 bases and J 4 bases, with 13 bases left between them. CDR1 is MDHEN, CDR2 SYDVKM, per germline. This chain's CDR3 is CASSLTGAAYNEQFF. The DNA for the CDR3 is TGTGCCAGCAGTTTGACGGGGGCCGCTTACAATGAGCAGTTCTTC.

In DNA form, the CDR3 reads TGTGCCACCCTACCCCCGGGCGAAAAAACGGGACAGGGGTATGGCTACACCTTC. Translating it yields CATLPPGEKTGQGYGYTF. The chain uses TRBV24-1 and TRBJ1-2; 10 bases align to TRBD1. The CDR3 has 18 amino acids. CDR1 is KGHDR and CDR2 is SFDVKD in the germline V gene. Losses at the gene ends were 9 bases for V and 5 bases for J; bases not matched to a gene: 20.

In nucleotides, the CDR3 is TGTGCCAGCGGCGGACAGAGAGGCTCTGGAAACACCATATATTTT. It encodes CASGGQRGSGNTIYF. This chain uses TRBV7-2 with TRBJ1-3; perhaps TRBD1 as D (6 bases). The CDR3 spans 15 residues. The V gene's germline CDR1 is SGHTA and CDR2 FQGNSA. V shed 8 bases and J shed 0 bases, with 14 bases lying between them.

This rearrangement joins TRBV11-2 to TRBJ1-6; a weak D match, TRBD1 (5 bases). CDR3 length equals 16 residues. Germline CDR1 and CDR2: SGHAT and FQNNGV. V was trimmed by 4 bases and J by 9 bases, leaving 19 bases between them. The CDR3 DNA reads TGTGCCAGCAGCTCCATATACCGGGACCGTGGTTCACCCCTCCACTTT. It codes for CASSSIYRDRGSPLHF.

The chain carries TRBV7-3 and TRBJ2-1; 8 bases match TRBD2. Germline V gives CDR1 SGHTA, CDR2 FQGTGA. The length of the CDR3 is 14 residues. The junction had 4 bases not matched to a gene; V was cut back by 3 bases and J by 6 bases. CDR3 protein: CASSLTSVGNEQFF. The CDR3 region has the DNA TGTGCCAGCAGCTTGACTAGCGTCGGCAATGAGCAGTTCTTC.

The V call is TRBV6-5, the J call TRBJ1-2; a weak D match, TRBD1 (5 bases). This CDR3 is 15 amino acids long. Germline V gene data show CDR1 as MNHEY and CDR2 as SVGAGI. V lost 0 bases, J lost 0 bases, and 8 bases lay in between. The CDR3 region is CASSYSMTANYGYTF. DNA of the CDR3: TGTGCCAGCAGTTACTCCATGACAGCTAACTATGGCTACACCTTC.

Only one count was recorded for this clone. The V and J genes are TRBV6-2 or TRBV6-3 and TRBJ1-2; 7 bases are shared with TRBD1. Per germline, CDR1 MNHEY and CDR2 SVGEGT. The CDR3 is made up of 12 amino acids. Trimming cost V 6 bases and J 8 bases; bases outside gene matches: 6. The CDR3 region is CASSPNRGGYTF. CDR3 sequence (DNA): TGTGCCAGCAGCCCAAACAGGGGAGGCTACACCTTC.

The V and J genes are TRBV3-1 (or the pseudogene TRBV3-2) and TRBJ2-7; no clear D. The germline gives CDR1 LGHDT, CDR2 YNNKEL (reference sequence). V was pared by 2 bases and J by 6 bases, with 8 bases between. The CDR3 is 12 amino acids. The CDR3 reads CASSQYQSEQYF. CDR3 in DNA: TGTGCCAGCAGCCAATACCAATCCGAGCAGTACTTC.

The rearrangement uses TRBV5-1 and TRBJ2-7, with TRBD1 as a possible D gene (6 bases). The V gene's germline CDR1 is SGHRS and CDR2 YFSETQ. Trimming shortened V by 4 bases and J by 2 bases, and 13 bases separated the two germline ends. This CDR3 has 14 residues. The CDR3 sequence: CASSQGQSAYEQYF. The CDR3 DNA reads as TGCGCCAGCAGCCAAGGACAGTCCGCCTACGAGCAGTACTTC. The whole variable domain, filled in from reference TRBV5-1 and TRBJ2-7, reads KAGVTQTPRYLIKTRGQQVTLSCSPISGHRSVSWYQQTPGQGLQFLFEYFSETQRNKGNFPGRFSGRQFSNSRSEMNVSTLELGDSALYLCASSQGQSAYEQYFGPGTRLTVT.

The chain employs TRBV2 and TRBJ1-6; D uncertain. The V gene's germline CDR1 is SNHLY and CDR2 FYNNEI. Trimming took 6 bases from V and 5 from J, leaving 14 bases between them. The CDR3 spans 15 residues. CDR3 DNA: TGTGCCAGCAGGCTTAGGGTCGTCAATAATTCACCCCTCCACTTT. Translated, it gives CASRLRVVNNSPLHF.

The chain combines TRBV3-1 (or the pseudogene TRBV3-2) with TRBJ1-1, with a tentative D call TRBD1 (5 bases). Trimming stripped 4 bases from V and 8 bases from J, with 14 bases between. Germline CDR1 and CDR2: LGHDT and YNNKEL (reference sequence). The CDR3 has 13 residues. CDR3 amino acids: CASSLIGTQEAFF. CDR3 sequence (DNA): TGTGCCAGCAGCCTTATCGGGACCCAAGAAGCTTTCTTT.